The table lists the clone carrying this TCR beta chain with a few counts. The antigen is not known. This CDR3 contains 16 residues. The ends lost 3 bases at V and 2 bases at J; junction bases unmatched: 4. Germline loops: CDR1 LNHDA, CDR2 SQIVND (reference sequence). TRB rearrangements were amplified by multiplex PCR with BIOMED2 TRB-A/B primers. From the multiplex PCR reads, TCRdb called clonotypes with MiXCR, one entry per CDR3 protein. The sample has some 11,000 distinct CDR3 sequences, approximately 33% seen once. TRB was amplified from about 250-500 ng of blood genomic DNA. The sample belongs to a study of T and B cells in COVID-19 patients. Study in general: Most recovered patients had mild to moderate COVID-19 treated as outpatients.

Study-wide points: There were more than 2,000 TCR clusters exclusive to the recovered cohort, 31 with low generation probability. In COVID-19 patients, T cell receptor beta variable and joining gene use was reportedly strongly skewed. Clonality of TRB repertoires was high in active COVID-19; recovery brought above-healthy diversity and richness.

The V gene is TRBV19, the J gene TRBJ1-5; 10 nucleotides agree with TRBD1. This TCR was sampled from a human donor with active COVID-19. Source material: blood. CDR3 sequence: CASSIGTGAGNQPQHF. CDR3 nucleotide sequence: TGTGCCAGTAGTATTGGGACAGGGGCGGGCAATCAGCCCCAGCATTTT.